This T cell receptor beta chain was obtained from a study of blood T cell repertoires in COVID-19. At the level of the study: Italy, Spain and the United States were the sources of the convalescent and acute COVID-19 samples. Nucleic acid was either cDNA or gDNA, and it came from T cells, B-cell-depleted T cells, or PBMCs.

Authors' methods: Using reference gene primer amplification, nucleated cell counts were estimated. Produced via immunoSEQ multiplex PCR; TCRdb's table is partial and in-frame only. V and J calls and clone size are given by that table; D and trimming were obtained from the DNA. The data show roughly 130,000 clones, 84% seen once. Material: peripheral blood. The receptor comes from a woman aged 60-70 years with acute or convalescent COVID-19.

CDR3 loop: CASSPGQGAEGYTF. The CDR3 nucleotides are TGTGCCAGCAGCCCAGGACAGGGGGCGGAAGGCTACACCTTC. This chain uses TRBV11-2 with TRBJ1-2; 11 nucleotides align to TRBD1. J gave up 8 bases and V 5 bases, and 7 bases lay outside the gene matches. The CDR3 extends over 14 amino acids. Germline assignment: CDR1 SGHAT and CDR2 FQNNGV. The whole variable domain, filled in from reference TRBV11-2 and TRBJ1-2, reads EAGVAQSPRYKIIEKRQSVAFWCNPISGHATLYWYQQILGQGPKLLIQFQNNGVVDDSQLPKDRFSAERLKGVDSTLKIQPAKLEDSAVYLCASSPGQGAEGYTFGSGTRLTVV.